These 11 T cell receptor beta chains were sequenced from one sample in a study of OX40 agonist ivuxolimab in advanced cancers. The data were produced by immunoSEQ multiplex PCR, yet TCRdb's version contains in-frame clones alone and is incomplete. The profile shows about 100,000 clones, around nine tenths of them singletons. Sequenced here: CD4+ or CD8+ T cells sorted from blood, sampled in a trial of the OX40 agonist ivuxolimab. All receptors come from an adult with an advanced solid tumor such as melanoma, head and neck, liver or kidney cancer.

The chain employs TRBV27 and TRBJ2-7; D gene ambiguous. The V gene lost 2 bases and the J gene lost 4 bases, with 15 bases spanning the gap. Germline values: CDR1 MNHEY, CDR2 SMNVEV (reference sequence). The length of the CDR3 is 15 residues. The CDR3 bases are TGTGCCAGCAGTTTACTCGGTGGGAAAAATTACGAGCAGTACTTC. Its translation: CASSLLGGKNYEQYF.

The chain uses TRBV7-2 and TRBJ1-4; 9 nucleotides line up with TRBD1. CDR1 is SGHTA, CDR2 FQGNSA, per germline. This CDR3 has 16 amino acids. With V trimmed by 4 bases and J by 7 bases, 10 bases remained unmatched. CDR3 sequence (DNA): TGTGCCAGCAGCTCCCGCCTGGACAGGGGAGGTGAAAAACTGTTTTTT. Translating it yields CASSSRLDRGGEKLFF.

The CDR3 coding sequence is TGTGCCACCAGCAGAGATCATCGTGAAAAACTGTTTTTT. It yields the protein CATSRDHREKLFF. This chain connects TRBV15 to TRBJ1-4, with D unresolved. This CDR3 spans 13 amino acids. V was shortened by 0 bases and J by 7 bases, with 6 bases between the two germline ends. Germline CDR1 is LNHNV and CDR2 is YYDKDF (reference sequence).

The V gene is TRBV5-8, the J gene TRBJ1-1, with D unresolved. Germline CDR1 reads SGHTS; CDR2 reads YDEGEE. V was pared by 7 bases and J by 1 base, with 23 bases between. The CDR3 loop spans 17 amino acids. Written as DNA, the CDR3 is TGTGCCAGCCCCTACCCTCTGGGTCGGAGGCCGAACACTGAAGCTTTCTTT. This sequence encodes CASPYPLGRRPNTEAFF.

The chain recombines TRBV6-6 with TRBJ2-1, with TRBD1 as a possible D gene (6 bases). There are 13 residues in the CDR3. Germline lookup yields CDR1 MNHNY and CDR2 SVGAGI (reference sequence). V gave up 8 bases and J gave up 4 bases, with 12 bases separating them. The CDR3 here is CASARDRYNEQFF. CDR3 DNA: TGTGCCAGCGCCCGCGACAGGTACAATGAGCAGTTCTTC.

The table lists this clone with a few counts. The chain employs TRBV6-6 and TRBJ1-5; the D is unclear. CDR1 is MNHNY, CDR2 SVGAGI, per germline (reference sequence). This CDR3 spans 14 amino acids. V was pared by 2 bases and J by 2 bases, with 7 bases between. This CDR3 reads CASSYAGGNQPQHF. The CDR3 nucleotides read TGTGCCAGCAGTTACGCTGGAGGCAATCAGCCCCAGCATTTT.

This chain joins TRBV12-5 and TRBJ2-2, with D possibly matching TRBD1 (6 bases). The CDR3 runs 15 residues. V lost 6 bases and J 0 bases, leaving 11 bases between the germline ends. The germline V gene encodes CDR1 LGHNT and CDR2 FRNRAP. The CDR3: CASGAGTPNTGELFF. DNA for the CDR3: TGTGCTAGTGGCGCCGGGACACCGAACACCGGGGAGCTGTTTTTT.

V and J are TRBV30 and TRBJ2-1, with 8 positions matching TRBD2. V trimming: 1 base; J trimming: 6 bases; junction bases outside the gene matches: 11. Germline CDR1 is GTSNPN and CDR2 is SVGIG (reference sequence). This CDR3 region has 16 residues. DNA for the CDR3: TGTGCCTGGAGTGGCCTCCCGGGACTAGGGGGCAATGAGCAGTTCTTC. It translates to CAWSGLPGLGGNEQFF.

This clone was picked up one time. One end of the junction varies from germline; a read error may be responsible. The chain uses TRBV19 and TRBJ2-2; 8 bases align to TRBD2. Germline CDR1 and CDR2: LNHDA and SQIVND (reference sequence). CDR3 length equals 14 residues. The CDR3 DNA sequence: TGTGCCAGTCGGCTAGCGGGCAACAACGGGGAGCTGTTTTTT. It is translated as CASRLAGNNGELFF.

CDR3 bases: TGTGCCAGCAATCCTAGGACTAGCGGGAGATACAATGAGCAGTTCTTC. It yields the protein CASNPRTSGRYNEQFF. This chain joins TRBV5-4 and TRBJ2-1; 13 bases line up with TRBD2. The germline CDR1 and CDR2 sequences are SGHNT and YYREEE (reference sequence). V lost 6 bases, J lost 4 bases, and 7 bases stayed unmatched. The CDR3 contains 16 residues.

This chain uses TRBV6-5 with TRBJ2-7, with a weak D call TRBD1 (6 bases). The germline V gene has CDR1 MNHEY and CDR2 SVGAGI. CDR3 length: 15 residues. Trimming took off 8 bases at V and 0 bases at J, with 17 bases between the two ends. CDR3 region: CASQTRGRISYEQYF. The CDR3 DNA sequence: TGTGCCAGCCAGACCAGGGGAAGGATCTCCTACGAGCAGTACTTC.